These 24 T cell receptor beta chains came from one sample sequenced in a study of T-cell memory formation after mild COVID-19 (dated by TCRdb to 2020 to 2022). Libraries were built with 5' RACE. TCRdb names Illumina NovaSeq 6000 as the instrument used. TCRdb reanalyzed the raw reads on its own, using fastp at Q25 for trimming and MiXCR for clone calling, and kept in-frame beta chains. Rows merge per CDR3 protein into single entries with the most common DNA and genes. Across this sample there are fewer than 350,000 distinct CDR3 sequences, with 15% to 20% seen only once. The ten largest clones represent 20% to 25% of the sample. What was sequenced was PBMCs or a T cell subset sorted from them (not recorded which). Every receptor here comes from a man between 18 and 29 years old who had mild COVID-19 (a few samples of this study predate the infection). The sample titles of this study are shuffled in the database, so cell type and time point are left out; the donor was told from shared clones.

This clonotype was observed a few times. The rearrangement joins TRBV20-1 to TRBJ2-5; TRBD2 aligns across 8 bases. The CDR3 covers 15 residues. Trimming at V came to 0 bases and at J to 1 base, leaving 4 bases not matched to a gene. Germline assignment: CDR1 DFQATT and CDR2 SNEGSKA (reference sequence). The CDR3: CSAREPRGAQETQYF. CDR3 in DNA: TGCAGTGCTAGAGAACCGCGGGGGGCCCAAGAGACCCAGTACTTC.

The chain couples TRBV6-2 or TRBV6-3 to TRBJ1-2; TRBD1 is a possible D gene (5 bases). Germline CDR1 reads MNHEY; CDR2 reads SVGEGT. The CDR3 is 17 residues long. Trimming removed 2 bases at V and 3 bases at J, with 19 bases between. This chain's CDR3 is CASSYRGRQGQYYGYTF. CDR3 nucleotides: TGTGCCAGCAGTTACCGGGGACGGCAAGGCCAATACTATGGCTACACCTTC.

This clonotype has ten or more counts. J is TRBJ2-3 and V is TRBV5-5; 12 bases match TRBD2. This CDR3 comprises 17 residues. V was clipped by 4 bases and J by 1 base; unmatched bases: 7. CDR1 and CDR2 from the germline V gene are SGHKS and YYEKEE (reference sequence). CDR3 sequence (DNA): TGTGCCAGCAGCCCGGCGCGGACTAGCGGGGGCACAGATACGCAGTATTTT. It translates to CASSPARTSGGTDTQYF.

The J gene is TRBJ2-1, the V gene TRBV12-5; D not resolved. This CDR3 region has 14 residues. Germline values: CDR1 LGHNT, CDR2 FRNRAP. Trimming shortened V by 5 bases and J by 0 bases, and 8 bases separated the two germline ends. The CDR3 here is CASGLESSYNEQFF. CDR3 coding DNA: TGTGCTAGTGGTCTAGAGAGCTCCTACAATGAGCAGTTCTTC.

This clonotype has at least ten counts. V gene TRBV7-8 combines with J gene TRBJ2-1; 7 bases fit TRBD1. Trimming took 3 bases from V and 7 from J; bases not matched to a gene: 3. This CDR3 is built from 13 residues. The V gene's germline CDR1 is SGHVS and CDR2 FQNEAQ. DNA of the CDR3: TGTGCCAGCAGCTTTGCACAGGGGAATGAGCAGTTCTTC. Protein: CASSFAQGNEQFF. The full variable domain, rest sourced from reference TRBV7-8 and TRBJ2-1, is GAGVSQSPRYKVAKRGQDVALRCDPISGHVSLFWYQQALGQGPEFLTYFQNEAQLDKSGLPSDRFFAERPEGSVSTLKIQRTQQEDSAVYLCASSFAQGNEQFFGPGTRLTVL.

This clonotype was detected a few times. This chain links TRBV27 with TRBJ2-3, with TRBD2 matching 9 bases. Germline V gene data show CDR1 as MNHEY and CDR2 as SMNVEV (reference sequence). Trimming took 2 bases from V and 5 from J; bases not matched to a gene: 8. This CDR3 is 16 amino acids long. In DNA, the CDR3 is TGTGCCAGCAGTTTAGGACGACTAGCGGACAGAGATACGCAGTATTTT. The encoded protein is CASSLGRLADRDTQYF.

Many counts were recorded for this clonotype. V usage is TRBV29-1 and J usage is TRBJ2-5; the D gene is possibly TRBD2 (6 bases). Trimming removed 4 bases from V and 5 bases from J, with 14 bases in between. The CDR3 is 13 amino acids. Germline CDR1 reads SQVTM; CDR2 reads ANQGSEA. The CDR3 DNA is TGCAGCGTTGGCGGGAATCTAGGGGAGACCCAGTACTTC. Amino acid sequence: CSVGGNLGETQYF.

This clonotype was recorded at least ten times. This chain connects TRBV7-2 to TRBJ2-1; maybe TRBD2 (5 bases). From germline, CDR1 is SGHTA and CDR2 FQGNSA. CDR3 size: 13 residues. V was clipped by 5 bases and J by 9 bases, with 14 bases between them. Written as DNA, the CDR3 is TGTGCCAGCAGCCCTCGGTTAGAGGGTGAGCAGTTCTTC. It encodes CASSPRLEGEQFF.

The rearrangement joins TRBV5-1 to TRBJ1-1; 8 nucleotides agree with TRBD1. J gave up 3 bases and V 5 bases, and 9 bases lay outside the gene matches. The germline V gene encodes CDR1 SGHRS and CDR2 YFSETQ. There are 15 residues in the CDR3. The CDR3: CASRRPGGEDTEAFF. As DNA, the CDR3 is TGCGCCAGCAGGCGCCCAGGGGGCGAAGACACTGAAGCTTTCTTT.

The gene calls are TRBV4-1 and TRBJ2-3; the D call may be TRBD1 or TRBD2 (5 bases each). From germline, CDR1 is MGHRA and CDR2 YSYEKL. Trimming pared 1 base from V and 2 bases from J, leaving 13 bases between. The CDR3 loop spans 16 amino acids. The CDR3 is CASSQGSPGLTDTQYF. CDR3 in DNA: TGCGCCAGCAGCCAAGGTTCCCCGGGGCTCACAGATACGCAGTATTTT.

The chain links TRBV12-3 or TRBV12-4 to TRBJ2-4, with 9 positions matching TRBD1. Unmatched junction bases numbered 15, after V lost 5 bases and J lost 7 bases. This CDR3 region has 17 residues. The CDR3 here is CASSRTRGDREGNIQYF. The CDR3 DNA follows: TGTGCCAGCAGTCGGACCCGGGGGGACAGGGAGGGGAACATTCAGTACTTC.

The gene calls are TRBV6-5 and TRBJ2-1; D is unresolved. Germline CDR1 reads MNHEY; CDR2 reads SVGAGI. The CDR3 has 12 amino acids. The ends were cut back, 2 bases at V and 3 bases at J, with 2 bases in the middle. CDR3 region: CASSYNYNEQFF. The CDR3 nucleotides are TGTGCCAGCAGTTACAACTACAATGAGCAGTTCTTC.

This clonotype came up many times. This rearrangement joins TRBV29-1 to TRBJ2-7, with no clear D. The CDR3 has 14 amino acids. The ends were cut back, 2 bases at V and 0 bases at J, with 11 bases in the middle. CDR1 and CDR2 (germline): SQVTM, ANQGSEA. CDR3 coding DNA: TGCAGCGTTGAACAGGAAGGGAACTCCTACGAGCAGTACTTC. As protein: CSVEQEGNSYEQYF.

The rearrangement joins TRBV7-3 to TRBJ2-5, with unresolved D. The CDR3 is 14 residues long. Trimming took 2 bases from V and 5 from J, leaving 12 bases between them. Germline CDR1 reads SGHTA; CDR2 reads FQGTGA. The CDR3 spells CASSLGPESETQYF. The DNA for the CDR3 is TGTGCCAGCAGCTTAGGTCCAGAGTCCGAGACCCAGTACTTC.

A few counts support this clonotype. V and J are TRBV6-2 or TRBV6-3 and TRBJ1-1; D is unresolved. This CDR3 is built from 12 residues. The V gene's germline CDR1 is MNHEY and CDR2 SVGEGT. Between the trimmed V and J ends, which lost 6 bases and 0 bases, there was a span of 5 bases. CDR3 amino acids: CASRVVNTEAFF. CDR3 in DNA: TGTGCCAGCAGGGTCGTGAACACTGAAGCTTTCTTT.

This clonotype has just a few counts. The rearrangement links TRBV29-1 to TRBJ2-1, with a weak D call TRBD1 (5 bases). This CDR3 region has 12 residues. CDR1 is SQVTM and CDR2 is ANQGSEA in the germline V gene. V was cut by 1 base and J by 6 bases, with 7 bases left in between. CDR3 sequence reads: CSVEGQGNEQFF. CDR3 coding DNA: TGCAGCGTTGAAGGTCAGGGCAATGAGCAGTTCTTC.

The chain recombines TRBV27 with TRBJ2-7; TRBD1 might be the D (6 bases). The CDR3 covers 13 residues. The V end lost 8 bases, the J end lost 3 bases, and 14 bases lay between the germline ends. Germline loops: CDR1 MNHEY, CDR2 SMNVEV (reference sequence). The DNA for the CDR3 is TGTGCCAGCGCATCCGGGACACGCTACGAGCAGTACGTC. Translated: CASASGTRYEQYV.

Many counts were recorded for this clonotype. The rearrangement uses TRBV6-5 and TRBJ2-1, with D hard to call. Per germline, CDR1 MNHEY and CDR2 SVGAGI. V was pared by 5 bases and J by 8 bases, with 16 bases between. The length of the CDR3 is 14 residues. The CDR3: CASSPMVGGDEQFF. The CDR3 DNA reads TGTGCCAGCAGTCCTATGGTCGGCGGCGATGAGCAGTTCTTC.

This clonotype was counted a few times. This rearrangement joins TRBV11-2 to TRBJ2-7, with D possibly being TRBD1 (6 bases). CDR1 is SGHAT, CDR2 FQNNGV, per germline. The CDR3 length is 16 residues. V was pared by 3 bases and J by 6 bases, with 21 bases between. CDR3: CASSLTTGPDLGEQYV. The CDR3 region has the DNA TGTGCCAGCAGCTTGACAACAGGGCCCGATTTGGGCGAGCAGTACGTC.

J is TRBJ2-1 and V is TRBV10-3; 9 bases match TRBD1. The ends lost 11 bases at V and 6 bases at J; junction bases unmatched: 8. This CDR3 region has 13 residues. Germline-derived CDR1 and CDR2 are ENHRY and SYGVKD. As DNA, the CDR3 is TGTGCCGTGGCCGGGACAGGGACCAATGAGCAGTTCTTC. This translates into CAVAGTGTNEQFF.

This clonotype appeared a few times. The V gene is TRBV15, the J gene TRBJ2-3, with a tentative D call TRBD1 (6 bases). Trimming left V 1 base short and J 2 bases short, with 10 bases between. Germline loops: CDR1 LNHNV, CDR2 YYDKDF (reference sequence). The CDR3 is 15 residues long. The chain's CDR3 is CATSRAQGPTDTQYF. For the CDR3, the DNA is TGTGCCACCAGCAGAGCACAGGGCCCCACAGATACGCAGTATTTT.

The chain uses TRBV7-9 and TRBJ1-6, with D hard to call. Germline values: CDR1 SEHNR, CDR2 FQNEAQ (reference sequence). The CDR3 sequence is 16 residues long. The ends were cut back, 5 bases at V and 0 bases at J, with 11 bases in the middle. DNA of the CDR3: TGTGCCAGCAGCATGACTGAGAGCTCCTATAATTCACCCCTCCACTTT. It specifies CASSMTESSYNSPLHF.

This clonotype has a handful of counts. The rearrangement uses TRBV7-9 and TRBJ1-6; D gene unclear. V gave up 0 bases and J gave up 0 bases, with 9 bases separating them. CDR1 and CDR2 (germline): SEHNR, FQNEAQ (reference sequence). The CDR3 is 17 residues long. The CDR3 nucleotides are TGTGCCAGCAGCTTAGCGCCTGGGAGCTCCTATAATTCACCCCTCCACTTT. The encoded protein is CASSLAPGSSYNSPLHF.

This chain connects TRBV20-1 to TRBJ1-6; D may be TRBD1 (5 bases). This CDR3 has 14 residues. Germline lookup yields CDR1 DFQATT and CDR2 SNEGSKA (reference sequence). Trimming pared 3 bases from V and 5 bases from J, leaving 11 bases between. Here the CDR3 DNA reads TGCAGTGCTAGTAAGGGGCTCAATAATTCACCCCTCCACTTT. This translates into CSASKGLNNSPLHF.